A selection of T cell receptor beta chains follows, all from one sample in a study of cytomegalovirus exposure and HLA in healthy donors. Data came from immunoSEQ multiplex PCR; TCRdb stores just in-frame clones and leaves some out. Here the sample spans about 170,000 clones, 75% to 85% being singletons. The material sequenced was PBMCs. The receptor source for this set is a woman aged 25-40 years in good health and CMV-seropositive. CDR3s include the opening cysteine and the closing phenylalanine or tryptophan. The order of the fields is clone size, D gene, V gene, J gene, CDR3 protein, CDR3 DNA. The D gene is left open where the match is weak. Where a row states a size, it is once, few, many or the class of an expanded clone; other rows omit it.

clone_size: few; d_call: -; v_call: TRBV2; j_call: TRBJ2-7; cdr3_aa: CASSSMGGEQYF; cdr3_nt: TGTGCCAGCAGTTCAATGGGGGGCGAGCAGTACTTC
clone_size: -; d_call: TRBD1; v_call: TRBV9; j_call: TRBJ1-3; cdr3_aa: CASSVDRGFGNTIYF; cdr3_nt: TGTGCCAGCAGCGTAGACAGGGGGTTTGGAAACACCATATATTTT
clone_size: -; d_call: TRBD2; v_call: TRBV2; j_call: TRBJ2-1; cdr3_aa: CASSGTSGGPNEQFF; cdr3_nt: TGTGCCAGCAGCGGGACTAGCGGGGGTCCGAATGAGCAGTTCTTC
clone_size: -; d_call: TRBD2; v_call: TRBV27; j_call: TRBJ2-7; cdr3_aa: CASSLGASGAYEQYF; cdr3_nt: TGTGCCAGCAGTTTAGGGGCTAGCGGTGCCTACGAGCAGTACTTC
clone_size: -; d_call: TRBD2; v_call: TRBV4-3; j_call: TRBJ2-7; cdr3_aa: CASSRGTSGTYEQYF; cdr3_nt: TGCGCCAGCAGCCGCGGGACTAGCGGTACCTACGAGCAGTACTTC
clone_size: -; d_call: TRBD1; v_call: TRBV5-1; j_call: TRBJ2-7; cdr3_aa: CASSSPGQGKYEQYF; cdr3_nt: TGCGCCAGCAGCTCCCCGGGACAGGGGAAGTACGAGCAGTACTTC
clone_size: -; d_call: -; v_call: TRBV14; j_call: TRBJ2-1; cdr3_aa: CASSPTGNEQFF; cdr3_nt: TGTGCCAGCAGCCCCACGGGCAATGAGCAGTTCTTC
clone_size: -; d_call: TRBD1; v_call: TRBV6-6; j_call: TRBJ1-2; cdr3_aa: CASSYGTGHSSGYTF; cdr3_nt: TGTGCCAGCAGTTACGGGACAGGCCACTCGTCCGGCTACACCTTC
clone_size: -; d_call: -; v_call: TRBV11-3; j_call: TRBJ2-7; cdr3_aa: CASSLEGGGEQYF; cdr3_nt: TGTGCCAGCAGCTTGGAGGGGGGGGGCGAGCAGTACTTC
clone_size: once; d_call: -; v_call: TRBV4-1; j_call: TRBJ2-7; cdr3_aa: CASSQDGNRRGFLRGSYEQYF; cdr3_nt: TGCGCCAGCAGCCAAGATGGTAACCGCCGGGGATTTCTCCGAGGCTCCTACGAGCAGTACTTC
clone_size: -; d_call: TRBD1; v_call: TRBV5-1; j_call: TRBJ1-1; cdr3_aa: CASSKPGGTEAFF; cdr3_nt: TGCGCCAGCAGCAAACCAGGGGGCACTGAAGCTTTCTTT
clone_size: -; d_call: -; v_call: TRBV6-5; j_call: TRBJ2-3; cdr3_aa: CASSEYQTQYF; cdr3_nt: TGTGCCAGCAGTGAATACCAGACGCAGTATTTT
clone_size: -; d_call: -; v_call: TRBV5-6; j_call: TRBJ2-2; cdr3_aa: CASHRVELFF; cdr3_nt: TGTGCCAGCCACCGCGTGGAGCTGTTTTTT
clone_size: -; d_call: TRBD1; v_call: TRBV29-1; j_call: TRBJ2-7; cdr3_aa: CSGSQGPYEQYF; cdr3_nt: TGCAGCGGATCACAGGGGCCCTACGAGCAGTACTTC
clone_size: -; d_call: TRBD1; v_call: TRBV27; j_call: TRBJ1-1; cdr3_aa: CASSPRQGWDTEAFF; cdr3_nt: TGTGCCAGCAGTCCAAGACAGGGGTGGGACACTGAAGCTTTCTTT
clone_size: -; d_call: TRBD1; v_call: TRBV5-1; j_call: TRBJ1-2; cdr3_aa: CASSLGQGASGYTF; cdr3_nt: TGCGCCAGCAGCTTGGGACAGGGGGCGAGCGGCTACACCTTC